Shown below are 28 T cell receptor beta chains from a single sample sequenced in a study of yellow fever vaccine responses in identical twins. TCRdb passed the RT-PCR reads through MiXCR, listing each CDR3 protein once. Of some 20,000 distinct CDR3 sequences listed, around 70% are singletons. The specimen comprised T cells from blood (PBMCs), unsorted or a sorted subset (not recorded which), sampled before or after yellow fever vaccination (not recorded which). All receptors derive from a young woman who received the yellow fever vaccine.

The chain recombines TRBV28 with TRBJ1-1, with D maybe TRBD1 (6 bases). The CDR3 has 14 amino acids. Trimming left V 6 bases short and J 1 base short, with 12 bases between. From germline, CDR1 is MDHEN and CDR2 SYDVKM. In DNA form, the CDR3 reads TGTGCCAGCAGAGCGGGACACAAGAACACTGAAGCTTTCTTT. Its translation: CASRAGHKNTEAFF.

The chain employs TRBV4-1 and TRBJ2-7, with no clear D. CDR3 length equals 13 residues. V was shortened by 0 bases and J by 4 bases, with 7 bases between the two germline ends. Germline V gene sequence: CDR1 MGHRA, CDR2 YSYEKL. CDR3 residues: CASSQDLGYEQYF. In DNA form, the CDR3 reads TGCGCCAGCAGCCAAGATTTAGGGTACGAGCAGTACTTC.

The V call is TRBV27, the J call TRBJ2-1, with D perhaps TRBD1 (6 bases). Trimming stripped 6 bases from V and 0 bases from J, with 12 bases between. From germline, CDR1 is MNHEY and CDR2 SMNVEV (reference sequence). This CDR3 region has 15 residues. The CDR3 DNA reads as TGTGCCAGCAGCCCCACAGGGAGCTCCTACAATGAGCAGTTCTTC. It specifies CASSPTGSSYNEQFF.

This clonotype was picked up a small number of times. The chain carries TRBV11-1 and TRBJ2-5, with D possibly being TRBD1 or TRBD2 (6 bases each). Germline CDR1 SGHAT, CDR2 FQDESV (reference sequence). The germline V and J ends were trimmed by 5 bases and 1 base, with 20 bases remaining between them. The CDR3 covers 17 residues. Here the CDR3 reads CASSLGGGTVLQETQYF. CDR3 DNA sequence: TGTGCCAGCAGCCTAGGAGGGGGAACGGTGCTCCAAGAGACCCAGTACTTC.

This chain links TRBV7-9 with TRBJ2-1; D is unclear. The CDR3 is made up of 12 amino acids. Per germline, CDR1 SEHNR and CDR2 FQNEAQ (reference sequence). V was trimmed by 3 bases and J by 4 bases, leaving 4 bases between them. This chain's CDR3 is CASSFEYNEQFF. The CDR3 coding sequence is TGTGCCAGCAGCTTTGAATACAATGAGCAGTTCTTC.

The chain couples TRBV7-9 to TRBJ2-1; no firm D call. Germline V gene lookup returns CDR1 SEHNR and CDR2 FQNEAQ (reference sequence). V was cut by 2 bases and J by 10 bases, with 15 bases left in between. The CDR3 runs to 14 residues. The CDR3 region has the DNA TGTGCCAGCAGCTTACAGGCCCTGACCTTAGAGCAGTTCTTC. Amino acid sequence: CASSLQALTLEQFF.

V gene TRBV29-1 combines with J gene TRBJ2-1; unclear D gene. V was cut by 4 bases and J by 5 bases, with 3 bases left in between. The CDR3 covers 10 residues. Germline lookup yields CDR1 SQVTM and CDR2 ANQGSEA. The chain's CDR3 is CSVAHNEQFF. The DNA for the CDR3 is TGCAGCGTTGCTCACAATGAGCAGTTCTTC.

CDR3 in amino acids: CATSRDRVPGNTIYF. CDR3 bases: TGTGCCACCAGCAGAGATCGGGTTCCCGGAAACACCATATATTTT. This chain links TRBV15 with TRBJ1-3; no clear D. The V gene's germline CDR1 is LNHNV and CDR2 YYDKDF (reference sequence). Trimming stripped 0 bases from V and 4 bases from J, with 10 bases between. The CDR3 is 15 amino acids. The full variable domain, with the rest looked up from reference TRBV15 and TRBJ1-3, is DAMVIQNPRYQVTQFGKPVTLSCSQTLNHNVMYWYQQKSSQAPKLLFHYYDKDFNNEADTPDNFQSRRPNTSFCFLDIRSPGLGDTAMYLCATSRDRVPGNTIYFGEGSWLTVV.

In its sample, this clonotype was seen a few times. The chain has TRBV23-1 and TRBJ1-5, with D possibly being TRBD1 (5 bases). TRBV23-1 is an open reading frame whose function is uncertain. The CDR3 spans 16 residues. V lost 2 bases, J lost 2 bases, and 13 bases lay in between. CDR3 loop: CASSQHRGGGNQPQHF. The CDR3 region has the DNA TGCGCCAGCAGTCAACATAGGGGAGGTGGCAATCAGCCCCAGCATTTT.

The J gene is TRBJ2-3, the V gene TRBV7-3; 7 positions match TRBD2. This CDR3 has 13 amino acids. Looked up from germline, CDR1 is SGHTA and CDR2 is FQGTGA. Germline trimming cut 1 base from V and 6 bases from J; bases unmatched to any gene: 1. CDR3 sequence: CASSLMGGDTQYF. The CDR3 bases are TGTGCCAGCAGCTTAATGGGGGGGGATACGCAGTATTTT. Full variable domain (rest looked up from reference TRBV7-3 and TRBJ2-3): GAGVSQTPSNKVTEKGKYVELRCDPISGHTALYWYRQSLGQGPEFLIYFQGTGAADDSGLPNDRFFAVRPEGSVSTLKIQRTERGDSAVYLCASSLMGGDTQYFGPGTRLTVL.

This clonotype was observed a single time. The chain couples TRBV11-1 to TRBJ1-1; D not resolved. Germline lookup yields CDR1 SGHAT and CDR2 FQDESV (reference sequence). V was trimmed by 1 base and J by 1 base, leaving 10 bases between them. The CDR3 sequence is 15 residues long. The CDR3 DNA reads TGTGCCAGCAGCTTAGGGTCTACCCAGAACACTGAAGCTTTCTTT. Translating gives CASSLGSTQNTEAFF.

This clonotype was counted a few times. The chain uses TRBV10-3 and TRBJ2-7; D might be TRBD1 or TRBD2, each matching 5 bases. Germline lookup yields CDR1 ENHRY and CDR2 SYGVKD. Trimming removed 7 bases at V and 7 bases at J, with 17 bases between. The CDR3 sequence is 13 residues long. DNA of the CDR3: TGTGCCATCATGGGGGATGGAGTGGGTGAGCAGTACGTC. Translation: CAIMGDGVGEQYV.

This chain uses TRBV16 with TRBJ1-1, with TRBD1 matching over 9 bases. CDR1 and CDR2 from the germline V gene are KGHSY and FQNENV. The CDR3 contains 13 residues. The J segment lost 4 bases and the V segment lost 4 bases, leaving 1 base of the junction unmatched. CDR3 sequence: CASSRDRVTEAFF. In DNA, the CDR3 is TGTGCCAGCAGCCGGGACAGGGTCACTGAAGCTTTCTTT.

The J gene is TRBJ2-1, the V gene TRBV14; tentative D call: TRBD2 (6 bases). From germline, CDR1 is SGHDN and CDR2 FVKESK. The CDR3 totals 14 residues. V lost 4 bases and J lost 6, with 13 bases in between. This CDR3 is CASSREASGNEQFF. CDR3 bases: TGTGCCAGCAGCCGGGAGGCCTCAGGCAATGAGCAGTTCTTC.

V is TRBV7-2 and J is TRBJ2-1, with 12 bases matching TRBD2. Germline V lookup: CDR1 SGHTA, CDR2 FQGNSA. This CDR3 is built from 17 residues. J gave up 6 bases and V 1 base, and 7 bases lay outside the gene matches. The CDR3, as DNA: TGTGCCAGCAGCTTAGGGCTAGCGGGAGGGCTAGTCAATGAGCAGTTCTTC. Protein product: CASSLGLAGGLVNEQFF.

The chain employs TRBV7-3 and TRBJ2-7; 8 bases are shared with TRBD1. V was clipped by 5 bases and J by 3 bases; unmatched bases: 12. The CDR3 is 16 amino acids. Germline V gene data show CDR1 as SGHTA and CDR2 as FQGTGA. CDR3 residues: CASSLRTGQAFYEQYF. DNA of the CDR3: TGTGCCAGCAGCCTTAGAACGGGACAGGCATTCTACGAGCAGTACTTC.

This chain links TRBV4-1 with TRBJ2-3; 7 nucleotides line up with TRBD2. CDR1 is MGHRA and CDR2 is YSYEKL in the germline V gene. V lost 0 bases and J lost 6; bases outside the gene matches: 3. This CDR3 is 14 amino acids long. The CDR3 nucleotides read TGCGCCAGCAGCCAAGATGGGGAGGGGGATACGCAGTATTTT. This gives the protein CASSQDGEGDTQYF.

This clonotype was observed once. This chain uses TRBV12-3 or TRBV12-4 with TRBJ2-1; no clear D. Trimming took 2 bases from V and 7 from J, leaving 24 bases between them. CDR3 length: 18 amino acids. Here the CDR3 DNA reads TGTGCCAGCAGTTTAAATAATCTTCGCCTACAAGTACAGAATGAGCAGTTCTTC. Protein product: CASSLNNLRLQVQNEQFF.

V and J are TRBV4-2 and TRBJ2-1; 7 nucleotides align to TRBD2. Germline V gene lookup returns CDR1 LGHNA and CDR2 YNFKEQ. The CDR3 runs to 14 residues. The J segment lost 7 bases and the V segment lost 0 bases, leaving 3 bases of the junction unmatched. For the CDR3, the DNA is TGTGCCAGCAGCCAAGACCACGGGAGGAATGAGCAGTTCTTC. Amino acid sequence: CASSQDHGRNEQFF.

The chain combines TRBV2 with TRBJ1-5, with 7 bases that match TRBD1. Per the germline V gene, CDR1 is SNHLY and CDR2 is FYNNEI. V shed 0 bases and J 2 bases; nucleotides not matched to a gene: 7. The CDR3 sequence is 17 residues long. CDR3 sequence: CASSEALTGSGNQPQHF. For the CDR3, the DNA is TGTGCCAGCAGTGAAGCGCTGACAGGGAGCGGCAATCAGCCCCAGCATTTT.

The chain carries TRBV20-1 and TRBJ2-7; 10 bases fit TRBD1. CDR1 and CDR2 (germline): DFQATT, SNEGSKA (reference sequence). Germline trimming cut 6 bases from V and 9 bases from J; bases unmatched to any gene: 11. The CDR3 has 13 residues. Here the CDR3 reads CSATGTGVSLQYF. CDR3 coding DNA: TGCAGTGCAACCGGGACAGGGGTTTCCTTGCAGTACTTC.

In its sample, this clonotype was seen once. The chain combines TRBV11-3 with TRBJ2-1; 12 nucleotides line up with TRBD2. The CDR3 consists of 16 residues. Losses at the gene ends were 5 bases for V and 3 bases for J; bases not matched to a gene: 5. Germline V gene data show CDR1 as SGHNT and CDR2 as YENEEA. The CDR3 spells CASSPRTSGNYNEQFF. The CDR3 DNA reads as TGTGCCAGCAGCCCCAGGACTAGCGGGAACTACAATGAGCAGTTCTTC. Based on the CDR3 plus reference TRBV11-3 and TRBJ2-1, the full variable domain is EAGVVQSPRYKIIEKKQPVAFWCNPISGHNTLYWYLQNLGQGPELLIRYENEEAVDDSQLPKDRFSAERLKGVDSTLKIQPAELGDSAVYLCASSPRTSGNYNEQFFGPGTRLTVL.

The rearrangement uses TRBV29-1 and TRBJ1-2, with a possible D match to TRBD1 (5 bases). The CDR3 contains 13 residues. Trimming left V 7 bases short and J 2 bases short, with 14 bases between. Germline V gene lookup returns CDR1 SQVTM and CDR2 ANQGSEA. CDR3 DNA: TGCAGCGCTCCACAAGGGGAAAACTATGGCTACACCTTC. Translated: CSAPQGENYGYTF.

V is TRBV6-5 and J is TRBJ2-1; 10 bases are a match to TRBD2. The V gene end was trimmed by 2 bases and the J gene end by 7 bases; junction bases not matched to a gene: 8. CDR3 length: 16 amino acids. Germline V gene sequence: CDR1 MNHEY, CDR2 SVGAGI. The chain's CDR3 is CASSYVGTSGVNEQFF. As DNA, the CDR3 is TGTGCCAGCAGTTACGTAGGTACTAGCGGGGTGAATGAGCAGTTCTTC.

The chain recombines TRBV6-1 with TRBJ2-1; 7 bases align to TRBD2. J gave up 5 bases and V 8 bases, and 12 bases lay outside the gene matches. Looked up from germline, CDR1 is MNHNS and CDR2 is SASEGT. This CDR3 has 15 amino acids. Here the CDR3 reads CASGGVSGHDNEQFF. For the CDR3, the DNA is TGTGCCAGCGGTGGGGTTAGCGGGCACGACAATGAGCAGTTCTTC.

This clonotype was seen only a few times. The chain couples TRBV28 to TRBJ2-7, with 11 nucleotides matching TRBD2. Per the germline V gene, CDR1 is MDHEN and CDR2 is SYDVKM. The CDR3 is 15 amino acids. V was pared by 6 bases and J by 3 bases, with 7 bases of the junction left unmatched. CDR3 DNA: TGTGCCAGCAGCGTAGCGGGAGGGGGAGGCTACGAGCAGTACTTC. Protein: CASSVAGGGGYEQYF.

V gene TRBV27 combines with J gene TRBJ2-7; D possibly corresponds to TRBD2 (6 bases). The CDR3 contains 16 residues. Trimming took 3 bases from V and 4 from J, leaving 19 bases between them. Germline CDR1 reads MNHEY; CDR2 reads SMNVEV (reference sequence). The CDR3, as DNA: TGTGCCAGCAGTTTGATTTTGGAACCGGGGGTTTACGAGCAGTACTTC. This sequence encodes CASSLILEPGVYEQYF.

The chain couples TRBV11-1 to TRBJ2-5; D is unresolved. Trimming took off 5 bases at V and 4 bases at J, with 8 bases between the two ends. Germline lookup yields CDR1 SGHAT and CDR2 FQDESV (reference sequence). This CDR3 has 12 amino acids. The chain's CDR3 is CASSPSLETQYF. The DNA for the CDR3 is TGTGCCAGCAGCCCATCCCTAGAGACCCAGTACTTC. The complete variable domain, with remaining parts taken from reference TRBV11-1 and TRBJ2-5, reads EAEVAQSPRYKITEKSQAVAFWCDPISGHATLYWYRQILGQGPELLVQFQDESVVDDSQLPKDRFSAERLKGVDSTLKIQPAELGDSAMYLCASSPSLETQYFGPGTRLLVL.